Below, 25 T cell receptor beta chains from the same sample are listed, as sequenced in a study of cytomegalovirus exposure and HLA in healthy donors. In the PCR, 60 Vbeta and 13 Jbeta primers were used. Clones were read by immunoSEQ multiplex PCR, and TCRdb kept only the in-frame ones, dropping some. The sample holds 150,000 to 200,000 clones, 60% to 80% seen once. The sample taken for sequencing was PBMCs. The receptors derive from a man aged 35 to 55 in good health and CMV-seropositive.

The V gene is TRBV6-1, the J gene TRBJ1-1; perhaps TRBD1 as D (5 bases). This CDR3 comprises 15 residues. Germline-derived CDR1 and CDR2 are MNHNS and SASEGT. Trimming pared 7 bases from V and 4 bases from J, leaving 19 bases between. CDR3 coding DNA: TGTGCCAGCAAAGTCGAGGAGGGACGAGGCACTGAAGCTTTCTTT. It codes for CASKVEEGRGTEAFF.

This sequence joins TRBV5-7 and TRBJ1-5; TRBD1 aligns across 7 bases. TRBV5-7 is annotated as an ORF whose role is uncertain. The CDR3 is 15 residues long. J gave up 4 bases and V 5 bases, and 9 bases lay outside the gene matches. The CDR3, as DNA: TGTGCCAGCAGACGAATGGGACAGAGAAATCAGCCCCAGCATTTT. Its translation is CASRRMGQRNQPQHF.

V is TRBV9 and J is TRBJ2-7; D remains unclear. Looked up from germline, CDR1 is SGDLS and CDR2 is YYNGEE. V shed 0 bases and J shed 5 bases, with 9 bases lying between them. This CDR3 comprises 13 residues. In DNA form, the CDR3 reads TGTGCCAGCAGCGTAGCCCCAGTTCACGAGCAGTACTTC. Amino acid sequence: CASSVAPVHEQYF.

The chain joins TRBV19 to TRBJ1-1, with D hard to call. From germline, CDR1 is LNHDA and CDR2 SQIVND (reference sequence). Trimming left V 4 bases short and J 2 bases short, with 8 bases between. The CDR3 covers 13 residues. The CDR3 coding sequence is TGTGCCAGTAGTAGTAGAAGAAACACTGAAGCTTTCTTT. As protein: CASSSRRNTEAFF. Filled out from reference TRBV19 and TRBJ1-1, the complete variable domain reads DGGITQSPKYLFRKEGQNVTLSCEQNLNHDAMYWYRQDPGQGLRLIYYSQIVNDFQKGDIAEGYSVSREKKESFPLTVTSAQKNPTAFYLCASSSRRNTEAFFGQGTRLTVV.

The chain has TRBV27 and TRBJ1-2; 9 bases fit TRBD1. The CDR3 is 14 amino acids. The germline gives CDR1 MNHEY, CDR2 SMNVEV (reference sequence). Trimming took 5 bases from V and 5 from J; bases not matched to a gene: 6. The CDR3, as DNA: TGTGCCAGCAGTCGCCGGGACAGGGTTTATGGCTACACCTTC. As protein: CASSRRDRVYGYTF.

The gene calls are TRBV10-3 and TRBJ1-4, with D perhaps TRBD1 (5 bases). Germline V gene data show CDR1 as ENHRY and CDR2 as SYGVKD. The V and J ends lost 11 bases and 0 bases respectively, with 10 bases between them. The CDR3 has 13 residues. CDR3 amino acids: CAATDSTNEKLFF. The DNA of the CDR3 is TGTGCCGCGACAGATTCAACTAATGAAAAACTGTTTTTT.

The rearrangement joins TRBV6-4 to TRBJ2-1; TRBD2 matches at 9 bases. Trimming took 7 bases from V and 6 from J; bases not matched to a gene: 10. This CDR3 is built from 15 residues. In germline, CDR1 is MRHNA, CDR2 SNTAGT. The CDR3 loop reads CASTRGTSGLNEQFF. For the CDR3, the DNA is TGTGCCAGCACCAGGGGAACTAGCGGGCTCAATGAGCAGTTCTTC.

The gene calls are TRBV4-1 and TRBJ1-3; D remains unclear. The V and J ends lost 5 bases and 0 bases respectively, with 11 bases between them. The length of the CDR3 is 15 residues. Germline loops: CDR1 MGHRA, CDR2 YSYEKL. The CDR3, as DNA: TGCGCCAGCAGCTTCGACGGGAGCTCTGGAAACACCATATATTTT. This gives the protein CASSFDGSSGNTIYF.

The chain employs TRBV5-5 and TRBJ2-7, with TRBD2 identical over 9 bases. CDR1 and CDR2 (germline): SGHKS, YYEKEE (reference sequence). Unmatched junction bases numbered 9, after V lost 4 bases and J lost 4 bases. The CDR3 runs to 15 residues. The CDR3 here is CASSVRAGGPYEQYF. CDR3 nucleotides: TGTGCCAGCAGCGTTCGAGCGGGAGGCCCTTACGAGCAGTACTTC.

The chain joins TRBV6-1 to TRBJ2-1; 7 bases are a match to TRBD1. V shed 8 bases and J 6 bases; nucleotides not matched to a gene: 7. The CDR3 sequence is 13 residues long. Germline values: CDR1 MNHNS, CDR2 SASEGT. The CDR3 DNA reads TGTGCCAGCGAAACAGGGGCCCGCAATGAGCAGTTCTTC. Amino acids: CASETGARNEQFF.

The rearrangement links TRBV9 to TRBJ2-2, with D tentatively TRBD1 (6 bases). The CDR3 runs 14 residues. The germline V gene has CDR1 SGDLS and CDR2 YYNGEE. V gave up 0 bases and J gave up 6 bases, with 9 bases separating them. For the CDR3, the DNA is TGTGCCAGCAGCGTAGGAAACAGGGCCGGGGAGCTGTTTTTT. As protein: CASSVGNRAGELFF.

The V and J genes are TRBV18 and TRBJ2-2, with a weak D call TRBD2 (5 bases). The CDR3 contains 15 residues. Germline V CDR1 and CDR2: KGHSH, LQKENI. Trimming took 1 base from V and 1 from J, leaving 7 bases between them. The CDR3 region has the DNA TGTGCCAGCTCACCACGAGGAGGGAACACCGGGGAGCTGTTTTTT. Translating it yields CASSPRGGNTGELFF.

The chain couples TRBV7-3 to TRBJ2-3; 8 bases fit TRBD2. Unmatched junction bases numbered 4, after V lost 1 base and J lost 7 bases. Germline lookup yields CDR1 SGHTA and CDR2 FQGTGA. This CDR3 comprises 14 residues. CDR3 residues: CASSLRSSGNTQYF. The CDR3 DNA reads TGTGCCAGCAGCTTAAGGAGTAGCGGGAATACGCAGTATTTT.

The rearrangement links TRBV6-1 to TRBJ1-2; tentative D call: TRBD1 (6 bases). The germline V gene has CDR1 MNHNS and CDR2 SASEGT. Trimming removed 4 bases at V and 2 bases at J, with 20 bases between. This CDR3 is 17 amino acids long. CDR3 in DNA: TGTGCCAGCAGTGGGCCCACGGGGAGGGGGGACAACTATGGCTACACCTTC. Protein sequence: CASSGPTGRGDNYGYTF.

In nucleotides, the CDR3 is TGTGCCAGCTCACCACAAGCGGGTGGGGCCAACGTCCTGACTTTC. Protein product: CASSPQAGGANVLTF. The chain combines TRBV18 with TRBJ2-6; D possibly corresponds to TRBD2 (6 bases). The V gene's germline CDR1 is KGHSH and CDR2 LQKENI. Deletions cut 1 base from V and 3 bases from J, with 7 bases between. The CDR3 sequence is 15 residues long.

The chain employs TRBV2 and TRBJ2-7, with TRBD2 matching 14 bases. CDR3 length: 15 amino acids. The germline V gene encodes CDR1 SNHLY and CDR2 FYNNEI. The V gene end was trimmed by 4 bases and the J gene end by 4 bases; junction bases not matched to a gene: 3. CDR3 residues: CASSAGTSGSYEQYF. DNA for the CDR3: TGTGCCAGCAGTGCCGGGACTAGCGGGAGTTACGAGCAGTACTTC.

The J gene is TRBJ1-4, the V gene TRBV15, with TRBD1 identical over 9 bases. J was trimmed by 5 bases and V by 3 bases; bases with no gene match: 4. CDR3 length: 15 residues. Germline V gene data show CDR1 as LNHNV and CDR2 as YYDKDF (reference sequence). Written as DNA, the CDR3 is TGTGCCACCAGCAGCACCGGGACAGGGAATGAAAAACTGTTTTTT. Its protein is CATSSTGTGNEKLFF.

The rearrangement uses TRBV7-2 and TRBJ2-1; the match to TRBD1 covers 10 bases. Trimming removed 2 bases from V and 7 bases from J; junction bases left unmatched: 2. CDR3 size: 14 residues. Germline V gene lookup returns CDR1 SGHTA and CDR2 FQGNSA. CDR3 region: CASSLTGQGNEQFF. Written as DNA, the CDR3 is TGTGCCAGCAGCTTAACGGGACAGGGGAATGAGCAGTTCTTC.

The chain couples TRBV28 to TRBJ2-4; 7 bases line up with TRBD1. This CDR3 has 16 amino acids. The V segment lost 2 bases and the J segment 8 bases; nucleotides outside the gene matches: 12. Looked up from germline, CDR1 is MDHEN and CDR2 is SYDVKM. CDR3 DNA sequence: TGTGCCAGCAGTTTAGGGGCAGGGGGTATAATAGACATTCAGTACTTC. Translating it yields CASSLGAGGIIDIQYF.

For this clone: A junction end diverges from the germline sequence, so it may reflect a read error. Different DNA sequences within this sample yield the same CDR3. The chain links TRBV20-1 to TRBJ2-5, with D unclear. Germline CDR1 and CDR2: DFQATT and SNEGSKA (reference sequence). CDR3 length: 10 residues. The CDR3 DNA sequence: TGCAGTGCTTACCAGGAGACCCAGTACTTC. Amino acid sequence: CSAYQETQYF.

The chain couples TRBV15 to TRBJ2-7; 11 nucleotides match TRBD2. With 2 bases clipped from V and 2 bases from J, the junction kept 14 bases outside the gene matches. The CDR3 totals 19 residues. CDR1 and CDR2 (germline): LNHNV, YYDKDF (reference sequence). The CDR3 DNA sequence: TGTGCCACCAGCAGACCCCGGGGACTAGCGGAGCAAGGGACCTACGAGCAGTACTTC. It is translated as CATSRPRGLAEQGTYEQYF.

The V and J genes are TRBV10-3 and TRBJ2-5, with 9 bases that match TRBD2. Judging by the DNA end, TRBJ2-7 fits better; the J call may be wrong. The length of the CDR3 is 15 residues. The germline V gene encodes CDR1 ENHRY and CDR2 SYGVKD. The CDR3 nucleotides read TGTGCCATCAGTGGGAGCGGGAGGAGCTCCTACGAGCAGTACTTC. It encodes CAISGSGRSSYEQYF.

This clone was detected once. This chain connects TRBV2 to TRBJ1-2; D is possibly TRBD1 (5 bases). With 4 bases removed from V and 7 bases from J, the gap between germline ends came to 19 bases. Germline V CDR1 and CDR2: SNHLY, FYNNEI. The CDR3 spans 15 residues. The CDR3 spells CASSGDSGGGGGYTF. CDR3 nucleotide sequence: TGTGCCAGCAGTGGGGACTCGGGGGGTGGAGGTGGCTACACCTTC.

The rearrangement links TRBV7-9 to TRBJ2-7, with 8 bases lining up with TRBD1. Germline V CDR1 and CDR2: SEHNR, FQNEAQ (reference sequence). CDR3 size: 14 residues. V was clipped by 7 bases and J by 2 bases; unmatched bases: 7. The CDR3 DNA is TGTGCCAGCACCGCGCAGGGGGCACCCTACGAGCAGTACTTC. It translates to CASTAQGAPYEQYF.

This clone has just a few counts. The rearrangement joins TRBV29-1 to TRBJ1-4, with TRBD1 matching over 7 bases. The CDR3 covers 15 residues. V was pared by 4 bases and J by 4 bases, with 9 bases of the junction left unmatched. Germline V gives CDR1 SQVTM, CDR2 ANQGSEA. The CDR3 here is CSVARGTAGNEKLFF. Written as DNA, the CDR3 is TGCAGCGTTGCTCGGGGGACAGCCGGTAATGAAAAACTGTTTTTT.